Sequencing of this T cell receptor (beta chain) was carried out in a study of PD-1 blockade in classical Hodgkin lymphoma. Overall study: On a schedule of every 2 weeks, patients received nivolumab 3 mg/kg intravenously.

The repertoire was sequenced with immunoSEQ multiplex PCR; TCRdb's copy has only in-frame clones and lacks some. The table has around 6,000 clones, approximately 73% seen once. Remarks on this clone: Its antigen remains unidentified.

Findings of the study overall: By cycle point C4D1, TCR diversity had risen significantly in CD4+ cells (but not CD8+ cells).

This CDR3 is 17 amino acids long. Germline loops: CDR1 LGHNA, CDR2 YSLEER. Trimming pared 0 bases from V and 1 base from J, leaving 15 bases between. The sample's time point: cycle 4 day 1 (C4D1), after 6 weeks of nivolumab. Each and every patient relapsed after autologous stem cell transplantation, and patients got differing brentuximab vedotin exposure. Isolation of CD8+ T cells from thawed PBMCs used magnetic negative selection. Complete response, partial response or progressive disease made up the best responses. This sequence was found in a human donor with classical Hodgkin lymphoma. V and J are TRBV4-3 and TRBJ1-1, with D uncertain. The sequences come from CD8+ T cells from blood, collected before the fourth cycle of nivolumab. CDR3 sequence: CASSQDRAGFANTEAFF. Here the CDR3 DNA reads TGCGCCAGCAGCCAAGATAGAGCTGGGTTTGCGAACACTGAAGCTTTCTTT.